The 25 T cell receptor beta chains listed next were all sequenced from one sample in a study of blood T cell repertoires in COVID-19. TCRdb's table, derived via immunoSEQ multiplex PCR, lists solely in-frame clones and lacks some. The sample holds 210,000 or so clones; more than 60% are singletons and the top ten take approximately 13%. The sample taken for sequencing was peripheral blood. The source is a man aged 45 to 65 who had recovered from COVID-19.

The CDR3 bases are TGCGCCAGCAGCCAAGGACTAGCGGGTGATGAGCAGTTCTTC. Translated: CASSQGLAGDEQFF. This chain uses TRBV4-1 with TRBJ2-1; 10 nucleotides agree with TRBD2. The V gene's germline CDR1 is MGHRA and CDR2 YSYEKL. V trimming: 1 base; J trimming: 8 bases; junction bases outside the gene matches: 2. The CDR3 totals 14 residues.

The chain carries TRBV5-1 and TRBJ2-6; D may be TRBD1 (6 bases). V was shortened by 3 bases and J by 4 bases, with 14 bases between the two germline ends. The CDR3 spans 16 residues. Germline-derived CDR1 and CDR2 are SGHRS and YFSETQ. CDR3 sequence reads: CASSSGQTHGANVLTF. Here the CDR3 DNA reads TGCGCCAGCAGCTCGGGACAAACTCACGGGGCCAACGTCCTGACTTTC.

This chain uses TRBV5-6 with TRBJ1-5; D might be TRBD1 (5 bases). Trimming shortened V by 0 bases and J by 1 base, and 8 bases separated the two germline ends. This CDR3 contains 15 residues. Germline V gene data show CDR1 as SGHDT and CDR2 as YYEEEE. Here the CDR3 reads CASSLGPGSNQPQHF. CDR3 sequence (DNA): TGTGCCAGCAGCTTGGGGCCAGGGAGCAATCAGCCCCAGCATTTT.

The CDR3 DNA follows: TGTGCCTGGAGTGTAGCTGGCGGACAGGGGATGGAAAAACTGTTTTTT. Translated: CAWSVAGGQGMEKLFF. V and J are TRBV30 and TRBJ1-4, with 9 bases aligning to TRBD1. Looked up from germline, CDR1 is GTSNPN and CDR2 is SVGIG (reference sequence). V gave up 0 bases and J gave up 8 bases; unmatched junction bases: 10. This CDR3 is built from 16 residues.

This clone was detected ten times or more. The rearrangement links TRBV19 to TRBJ1-1; D is unclear. CDR1 and CDR2 (germline): LNHDA, SQIVND (reference sequence). The CDR3 spans 13 residues. V was pared by 5 bases and J by 4 bases, with 11 bases between. CDR3 sequence: CASSEGWGTEAFF. CDR3 coding DNA: TGTGCCAGTAGTGAGGGCTGGGGCACTGAAGCTTTCTTT.

This chain links TRBV10-3 with TRBJ2-1, with 12 bases fitting TRBD2. Looked up from germline, CDR1 is ENHRY and CDR2 is SYGVKD. After removal of 6 bases from V and 1 base from J, the junction contained 1 base not matched to a gene. This CDR3 comprises 15 residues. CDR3 nucleotide sequence: TGTGCCATCAGGACTAGCGGGAGTTCCTACAATGAGCAGTTCTTC. Its translation: CAIRTSGSSYNEQFF.

This sequence joins TRBV30 and TRBJ1-2; no clear D gene. This CDR3 contains 15 residues. CDR1 GTSNPN and CDR2 SVGIG come from the germline V gene (reference sequence). Trimming left V 2 bases short and J 4 bases short, with 17 bases between. CDR3 sequence: CAWSTSIATRYGYTF. CDR3 DNA: TGTGCCTGGAGTACATCCATCGCGACACGCTATGGCTACACCTTC. The full variable domain, its missing parts supplied by reference TRBV30 and TRBJ1-2, is SQTIHQWPATLVQPVGSPLSLECTVEGTSNPNLYWYRQAAGRGLQLLFYSVGIGQISSEVPQNLSASRPQDRQFILSSKKLLLSDSGFYLCAWSTSIATRYGYTFGSGTRLTVV.

The CDR3 DNA reads TGCAGCGTAGACGGACAGGACCCCATCTATGGCTACACCTTC. This codes for CSVDGQDPIYGYTF. The chain recombines TRBV29-1 with TRBJ1-2, with 7 bases lining up with TRBD1. This CDR3 comprises 14 residues. Germline CDR1 SQVTM, CDR2 ANQGSEA. V was pared by 6 bases and J by 4 bases, with 11 bases of the junction left unmatched.

The gene calls are TRBV30 and TRBJ1-6; 8 nucleotides line up with TRBD1. The germline V gene has CDR1 GTSNPN and CDR2 SVGIG (reference sequence). The CDR3 is made up of 14 amino acids. Losses at the gene ends were 1 base for V and 9 bases for J; bases not matched to a gene: 5. The CDR3 reads CAWSAGQVGSPLHF. For the CDR3, the DNA is TGTGCCTGGAGTGCGGGACAGGTTGGTTCACCCCTCCACTTT.

The genes are TRBV29-1 and TRBJ1-1, with 7 bases aligning to TRBD1. The CDR3 spans 13 residues. Germline V lookup: CDR1 SQVTM, CDR2 ANQGSEA. V was clipped by 6 bases and J by 3 bases; unmatched bases: 7. The CDR3 DNA follows: TGCAGCGTCCGCAGGGGGTCGGACACTGAAGCTTTCTTT. Translating gives CSVRRGSDTEAFF.

Many counts were recorded for this clone. This rearrangement joins TRBV18 to TRBJ2-7; 8 bases fit TRBD2. The ends lost 0 bases at V and 5 bases at J; junction bases unmatched: 3. The germline gives CDR1 KGHSH, CDR2 LQKENI. CDR3 length: 14 residues. The CDR3 is CASSPPGRAHEQYF. In DNA form, the CDR3 reads TGTGCCAGCTCACCACCCGGGAGGGCCCACGAGCAGTACTTC. Full variable domain (outside the CDR3, taken from reference TRBV18 and TRBJ2-7): NAGVMQNPRHLVRRRGQEARLRCSPMKGHSHVYWYRQLPEEGLKFMVYLQKENIIDESGMPKERFSAEFPKEGPSILRIQQVVRGDSAAYFCASSPPGRAHEQYFGPGTRLTVT.

This clone appeared a single time. Here the CDR3 reads CASSPLDSYYGYTF. The CDR3 DNA follows: TGTGCCAGCAGTCCGTTGGACAGTTACTATGGCTACACCTTC. The chain joins TRBV27 to TRBJ1-2; D is possibly TRBD1 (6 bases). In germline, CDR1 is MNHEY, CDR2 SMNVEV (reference sequence). V was pared by 5 bases and J by 3 bases, with 13 bases between. There are 14 residues in the CDR3.

The CDR3 here is CASSLVLAGVNNEQFF. CDR3 sequence (DNA): TGCGCCAGCAGCTTGGTACTAGCGGGAGTCAACAATGAGCAGTTCTTC. The chain recombines TRBV5-1 with TRBJ2-1; 11 bases map to TRBD2. V was clipped by 0 bases and J by 5 bases; unmatched bases: 4. This CDR3 is built from 16 residues. Germline V gene data show CDR1 as SGHRS and CDR2 as YFSETQ.

The chain links TRBV7-2 to TRBJ2-1; TRBD2 might be the D (5 bases). The germline gives CDR1 SGHTA, CDR2 FQGNSA. The CDR3 length is 16 residues. The V end was cut by 4 bases, the J end by 0 bases, with 13 bases between. The CDR3 nucleotides are TGTGCCAGCAGCTCCCGCGGGTGGAGCTCCTACAATGAGCAGTTCTTC. It codes for CASSSRGWSSYNEQFF.

V and J are TRBV4-2 and TRBJ2-2; TRBD2 matches at 10 bases. This CDR3 is 16 amino acids long. Germline trimming cut 1 base from V and 3 bases from J; bases unmatched to any gene: 2. Germline lookup yields CDR1 LGHNA and CDR2 YNFKEQ. CDR3 loop: CASSQAGLADTGELFF. In nucleotides, the CDR3 is TGTGCCAGCAGCCAAGCCGGACTAGCGGACACCGGGGAGCTGTTTTTT.

The CDR3, as DNA: TGTGCCAGCAGCTTTTTATCCCCAATTGAGGCGGGCGGCTACACCTTC. Translating gives CASSFLSPIEAGGYTF. V is TRBV7-2 and J is TRBJ1-2; no reliable D call. Germline V gives CDR1 SGHTA, CDR2 FQGNSA. The CDR3 is 16 residues long. V lost 3 bases and J lost 8, with 22 bases in between.

The chain combines TRBV6-2 or TRBV6-3 with TRBJ2-4; D is possibly TRBD1 (6 bases). CDR1 is MNHEY and CDR2 is SVGEGT in the germline V gene. The CDR3 extends over 15 amino acids. The V and J ends lost 4 bases and 6 bases respectively, with 16 bases between them. CDR3 region: CASSWAQGPLNIQYF. The CDR3 nucleotides are TGTGCCAGCAGTTGGGCACAGGGCCCCCTAAACATTCAGTACTTC.

The CDR3: CASSQGPGEQYF. CDR3 bases: TGTGCCAGCAGCCAAGGGCCGGGTGAGCAGTACTTC. V gene TRBV14 combines with J gene TRBJ2-7; D gene uncertain. There are 12 residues in the CDR3. Trimming cost V 1 base and J 7 bases, with 8 bases left between them. Germline loops: CDR1 SGHDN, CDR2 FVKESK.

The rearrangement links TRBV2 to TRBJ1-4; 8 nucleotides align to TRBD1. The V gene's germline CDR1 is SNHLY and CDR2 FYNNEI. This CDR3 is 14 amino acids long. V lost 9 bases to trimming and J lost 5 bases; unmatched junction nucleotides: 8. The chain's CDR3 is CARSFQGANEKLFF. The CDR3 DNA follows: TGTGCCAGGTCCTTCCAGGGGGCGAATGAAAAACTGTTTTTT. The entire variable domain, with the rest obtained from reference TRBV2 and TRBJ1-4, is as follows: EPEVTQTPSHQVTQMGQEVILRCVPISNHLYFYWYRQILGQKVEFLVSFYNNEISEKSEIFDDQFSVERPDGSNFTLKIRSTKLEDSAMYFCARSFQGANEKLFFGSGTQLSVL.

This chain uses TRBV7-6 with TRBJ2-1; 10 bases are shared with TRBD2. Germline trimming cut 10 bases from V and 8 bases from J; bases unmatched to any gene: 17. This CDR3 has 16 residues. Germline loops: CDR1 SGHVS, CDR2 FNYEAQ. Here the CDR3 DNA reads TGTGCCACAAAGAGGCTAGCGGGAGCTCTTACAGATGAGCAGTTCTTC. Protein product: CATKRLAGALTDEQFF. The whole variable domain, filled in from reference TRBV7-6 and TRBJ2-1, reads GAGVSQSPRYKVTKRGQDVALRCDPISGHVSLYWYRQALGQGPEFLTYFNYEAQQDKSGLPNDRFSAERPEGSISTLTIQRTEQRDSAMYRCATKRLAGALTDEQFFGPGTRLTVL.

The rearrangement joins TRBV20-1 to TRBJ2-1; 13 positions match TRBD2. The V and J ends lost 3 bases and 0 bases, in that order; junction bases with no gene match: 14. Germline loops: CDR1 DFQATT, CDR2 SNEGSKA (reference sequence). The CDR3 is 20 residues long. For the CDR3, the DNA is TGCAGTGCTAGTGAAAATACCGGGACTAGCGGGACCTACTCCTACAATGAGCAGTTCTTC. Translating it yields CSASENTGTSGTYSYNEQFF.

This clone is a singleton in its sample. This chain uses TRBV7-3 with TRBJ2-3; D possibly corresponds to TRBD2 (5 bases). Germline CDR1 reads SGHTA; CDR2 reads FQGTGA. CDR3 length equals 15 residues. The V end lost 7 bases, the J end lost 4 bases, and 18 bases lay between the germline ends. DNA for the CDR3: TGTGCCAGCAAAAAAACTAGTTCGGTGTCAGATACGCAGTATTTT. This translates into CASKKTSSVSDTQYF.

The rearrangement uses TRBV11-2 and TRBJ2-7; 7 nucleotides line up with TRBD2. The CDR3 covers 12 residues. The germline V gene encodes CDR1 SGHAT and CDR2 FQNNGV. J lost 3 bases, V lost 8 bases, and 4 bases had no gene match. CDR3 coding DNA: TGTGCCAGCGCACGCGGGAGCTACGAGCAGTACTTC. Translated, it gives CASARGSYEQYF.

This chain joins TRBV18 and TRBJ1-6; D is possibly TRBD1 (6 bases). The CDR3 spans 14 residues. Germline CDR1 is KGHSH and CDR2 is LQKENI. V lost 2 bases, J lost 6 bases, and 8 bases lay in between. The CDR3 DNA is TGTGCCAGCTCACCAGGACAGCTTAATTCACCCCTCCACTTT. Residues: CASSPGQLNSPLHF.

V and J are TRBV10-3 and TRBJ1-2; TRBD1 matches 12 bases. This CDR3 contains 17 residues. Germline V gene sequence: CDR1 ENHRY, CDR2 SYGVKD. The V gene end was trimmed by 3 bases and the J gene end by 4 bases; junction bases not matched to a gene: 9. The CDR3 coding sequence is TGTGCCATCAGTGACCGGGGACAGGGGGCGCAAAGCTATGGCTACACCTTC. Residues: CAISDRGQGAQSYGYTF.